This T cell receptor (beta chain) emerged from a study of response to subunit inactivated influenza vaccine. V lost 0 bases, J lost 1 base, and 12 bases stayed unmatched. CDR1 DFQATT and CDR2 SNEGSKA come from the germline V gene (reference sequence). The CDR3 loop spans 18 amino acids. TCRdb independently ran MiXCR on the RT-PCR reads; one entry per CDR3 protein. The data contain just under 250,000 distinct CDR3 sequences, more than 10% of them singletons. This receptor was obtained from a man in his fifties or sixties who received an inactivated influenza vaccine. The starting material was non-naive T cells sorted from PBMCs, obtained roughly 2 weeks before vaccination. The chain employs TRBV20-1 and TRBJ1-5; 7 bases are shared with TRBD1. In nucleotides, the CDR3 is TGCAGTGCTAGAGACCCTGCGAGGGGGCGAGGAAGCAATCAGCCCCAGCATTTT. It is translated as CSARDPARGRGSNQPQHF.